This T cell receptor (beta chain) originates from a study of blood T cell repertoires in COVID-19. Study background: In each case, the material was cDNA or gDNA derived from T cells, B-cell-depleted T cells, or PBMCs.

Some clones are missing from TCRdb's copy, which holds only in-frame ones; the method was immunoSEQ multiplex PCR. This repertoire shows under 150,000 clones, approximately 86% found once; its top ten account for 15% to 20%. The CDR3 totals 18 residues. Per germline, CDR1 MDHEN and CDR2 SYDVKM. Trimming removed 5 bases at V and 8 bases at J, with 27 bases between. The gene calls are TRBV28 and TRBJ1-4, with a weak D call TRBD1 (6 bases). This TCR was recovered from a woman between 45 and 65 years old who had recovered from COVID-19. The sample comprised peripheral blood. The DNA for the CDR3 is TGTGCCAGCAGTCCCTTGGGGGGGGCCAGGGATCTGCCAGAAAAACTGTTTTTT. Protein: CASSPLGGARDLPEKLFF.